A selection of T cell receptor beta chains follows, all from one sample in a study of neurological immune-mediated disorders. TCRdb re-derived calls from the 5' RACE reads in MiXCR, one entry per CDR3 protein. The table shows roughly 60,000 distinct CDR3 sequences, with over 3.5% occurring only once. Sample: CD4+ T cells from blood. The receptors stem from a woman in her forties with multiple sclerosis. Each CDR3 is given with its conserved first and last residue. Each record gives: D gene, clone size, J gene, V gene, CDR3 DNA, CDR3 protein. The D gene is left open where the match is weak. Some rows mark clone size as missing; the rest say once, few, many or name a class of expanded clone.

>NA|few|TRBJ1-5|TRBV5-1
TGCGCCAGCAGCCCGAGGGGTGGCAATCAGCCCCAGCATTTT
CASSPRGGNQPQHF
>NA|many|TRBJ1-5|TRBV5-1
TGCGCCAGCAGCTTAGGCACGGCAAATCAGCCCCAGCATTTT
CASSLGTANQPQHF
>TRBD1|NA|TRBJ2-7|TRBV9
TGTGCCAGCAGCGTAGCAGCAGGGGGCGACGAGCAGTACTTC
CASSVAAGGDEQYF
>TRBD2|many|TRBJ2-1|TRBV9
TGTGCCAGCAGCGCAGCGGGGGCCACCTACAATGAGCAGTTCTTC
CASSAAGATYNEQFF
>TRBD1|many|TRBJ2-5|TRBV6-5
TGTGCCAGCAGTCCACTGGCAGGGGGCATAAAGACCCAGTACTTC
CASSPLAGGIKTQYF
>TRBD1|many|TRBJ1-1|TRBV6-6
TGTGCCAGCAGCCCGAGGGACAGCTCTGAAGCTTTCTTT
CASSPRDSSEAFF
>NA|many|TRBJ2-1|TRBV7-2
TGTGCCAGCAGCAGAACAGGGCGAAGCTCCTACAATGAGCAGTTCTTC
CASSRTGRSSYNEQFF
>TRBD2|many|TRBJ2-1|TRBV5-1
TGCGCCAGCAGCCGAACGGGACTAGCGGGGCCGACCTACAATGAGCAGTTCTTC
CASSRTGLAGPTYNEQFF
>NA|many|TRBJ2-3|TRBV5-1
TGCGCCAGCAGATCAGGGGAAAGTGGTACGCAGTATTTT
CASRSGESGTQYF
>TRBD1|many|TRBJ1-2|TRBV18
TGTGCCAGCTCACCACCGGACAGGATGTTCCTTGGCTACACCTTC
CASSPPDRMFLGYTF
>TRBD1|many|TRBJ2-7|TRBV11-2
TGTGCCAGCAGCAAAGGGACAGGGGGTTCCTCCTACGAGCAGTACTTC
CASSKGTGGSSYEQYF
>NA|many|TRBJ2-5|TRBV7-2
TGTGCCAGCAGCTTGGGACACTCACGGACCCAGTACTTC
CASSLGHSRTQYF
>NA|many|TRBJ2-6|TRBV10-1
TGCGCCAGCAGTGAGAGTCGTATAGGGAGCTCTGGGGCCAACGTCCTGACTTTC
CASSESRIGSSGANVLTF
>NA|many|TRBJ1-3|TRBV5-1
TGCGCCAGCAGCGCCGAGGGGGGGTCCTTCGGAAACACCATATATTTT
CASSAEGGSFGNTIYF
>NA|many|TRBJ1-2|TRBV12-3/TRBV12-4
TGTGCCAGCGGCCAGTTCTCGGCTCCCTATGGCTACACCTTC
CASGQFSAPYGYTF
>NA|many|TRBJ2-2|TRBV10-3
TGTGCCATCAGCTCCGTAACGGACGGGGAGCTGTTTTTT
CAISSVTDGELFF
>TRBD2|many|TRBJ2-3|TRBV20-1
TGCAGTGCTATTCTGGGGATAGCGGGGGGCACAACAGATACGCAGTATTTT
CSAILGIAGGTTDTQYF
>TRBD1|many|TRBJ2-7|TRBV5-1
TGCGCCAGCAGCCACGGGACAGGAGGTACGAGCGGGCAGTACTTC
CASSHGTGGTSGQYF
>TRBD2|many|TRBJ2-1|TRBV6-5
TGTGCCAGCAGTCAGACTAGCGGGGGGTATGGGGGGGGTGAGCAGTTCTTC
CASSQTSGGYGGGEQFF
>TRBD1|many|TRBJ1-1|TRBV7-9
TGTGCCAGCAGCTTAGGCTCAGGGGGCTCGACTGAAGCTTTCTTT
CASSLGSGGSTEAFF
>TRBD2|many|TRBJ2-1|TRBV7-9
TGTGCCAGCAGCTTGGAGCGGGGGGGCTCCTACAATGAGCAGTTCTTC
CASSLERGGSYNEQFF
>TRBD1|many|TRBJ1-1|TRBV3-1
TGTGCCAGCAGCAGGGGTCTAGGGGGCATGAACACTGAAGCTTTCTTT
CASSRGLGGMNTEAFF
>NA|many|TRBJ2-1|TRBV6-5
TGTGCCAGCAGTGGGGTCTACAATGAGCAGTTCTTC
CASSGVYNEQFF
>NA|many|TRBJ2-1|TRBV29-1
TGCAGCGTTGAAGGGTCCCCCGGTGGGAGCTCCTACAATGAGCAGTTCTTC
CSVEGSPGGSSYNEQFF
>TRBD1|many|TRBJ2-7|TRBV7-9
TGTGCCAGCAGCCAGACAGGGGCCTCCTACGAGCAGTACTTC
CASSQTGASYEQYF
>NA|many|TRBJ2-1|TRBV5-1
TGCGCCAGCAGCTTGGGAGGCTCCTACAATGAGCAGTTCTTC
CASSLGGSYNEQFF
>TRBD2|many|TRBJ2-3|TRBV5-1
TGCGCCAGCAGCTTGGAGGCGGGGGGCGGCACAGATACGCAGTATTTT
CASSLEAGGGTDTQYF
>TRBD1|many|TRBJ2-1|TRBV5-1
TGCGCCAGCAGCGTACGGGGACAGGAGTATGAGCAGTTCTTC
CASSVRGQEYEQFF
>NA|medium-sized|TRBJ1-5|TRBV5-5
TGTGCCAGCAGCTTTGGCGGTGGGGGGCCCCAGCATTTT
CASSFGGGGPQHF
>NA|many|TRBJ1-1|TRBV11-2
TGTGCCAGCACCCAACAGGCGGGGGGCTTCCGAGGCGTATCCACTGAAGCTTTCTTT
CASTQQAGGFRGVSTEAFF
>NA|many|TRBJ1-2|TRBV12-3/TRBV12-4
TGTGCCAGCAATCAGCGGCTACGGGGTGGCTACACCTTC
CASNQRLRGGYTF